This paragraph reports one TCR beta chain. Its specificity is not known. The sample belongs to a study of beta chain features in type 1 diabetes. The study, taken as a whole, reports: People with Type 1 diabetes carried modestly yet significantly shorter TCRB CDR3s in all four CD4+ subsets.

CDR3 length: 12 amino acids. Germline V gene sequence: CDR1 LNHDA, CDR2 SQIVND (reference sequence). V gave up 7 bases and J gave up 8 bases; unmatched junction bases: 6. The study reverse transcribed the entire isolated RNA, so it sequenced expressed TCRB transcripts. Some clones are missing from TCRdb's copy, which holds only in-frame ones; the method was immunoSEQ multiplex PCR. The data hold 15,000 to 18,000 clones, with around three quarters observed a single time. Sequenced sample: Tregs from blood. The receptor was isolated from a man aged 30 to 45 with type 1 diabetes. The chain combines TRBV19 with TRBJ1-1; 8 positions match TRBD1. CDR3 sequence reads: CASNRDRTEAFF. The CDR3, as DNA: TGTGCCAGTAACAGGGACAGGACAGAAGCTTTCTTT.